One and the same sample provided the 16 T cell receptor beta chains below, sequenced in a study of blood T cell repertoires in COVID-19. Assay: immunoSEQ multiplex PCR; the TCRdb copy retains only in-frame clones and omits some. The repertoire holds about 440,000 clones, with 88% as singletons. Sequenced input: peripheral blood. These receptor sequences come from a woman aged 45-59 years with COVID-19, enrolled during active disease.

In nucleotides, the CDR3 is TGCGCCAGCAGCCAAGGACTAGCGGGGGGGGGAGAGCAGTTCTTC. This encodes CASSQGLAGGGEQFF. The chain joins TRBV4-1 to TRBJ2-1; TRBD2 matches 14 bases. This CDR3 region has 15 residues. Trimming removed 1 base from V and 10 bases from J; junction bases left unmatched: 3. CDR1 MGHRA and CDR2 YSYEKL come from the germline V gene.

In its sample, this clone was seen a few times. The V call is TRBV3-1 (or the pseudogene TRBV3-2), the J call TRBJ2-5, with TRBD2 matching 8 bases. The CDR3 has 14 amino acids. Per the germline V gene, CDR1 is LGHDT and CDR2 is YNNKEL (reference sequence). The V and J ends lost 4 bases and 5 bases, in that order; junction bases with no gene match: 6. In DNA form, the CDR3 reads TGTGCCAGCAGCCGGCAATCTAGCGGGGAGACCCAGTACTTC. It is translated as CASSRQSSGETQYF.

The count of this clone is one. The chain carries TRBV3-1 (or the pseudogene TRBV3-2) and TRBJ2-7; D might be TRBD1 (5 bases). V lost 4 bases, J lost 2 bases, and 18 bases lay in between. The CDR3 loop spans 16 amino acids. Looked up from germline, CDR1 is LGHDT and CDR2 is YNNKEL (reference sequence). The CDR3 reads CASSRAGQGGTYEQYF. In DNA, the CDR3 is TGTGCCAGCAGCCGGGCAGGTCAGGGCGGAACCTACGAGCAGTACTTC.

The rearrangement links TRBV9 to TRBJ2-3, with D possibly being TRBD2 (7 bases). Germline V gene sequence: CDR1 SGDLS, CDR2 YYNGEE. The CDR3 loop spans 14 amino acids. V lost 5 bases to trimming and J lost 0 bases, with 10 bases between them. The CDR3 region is CASSRGGSTDTQYF. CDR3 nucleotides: TGTGCCAGCAGTAGGGGGGGCAGCACAGATACGCAGTATTTT. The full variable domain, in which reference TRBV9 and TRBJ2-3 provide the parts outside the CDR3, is DSGVTQTPKHLITATGQRVTLRCSPRSGDLSVYWYQQSLDQGLQFLIQYYNGEERAKGNILERFSAQQFPDLHSELNLSSLELGDSALYFCASSRGGSTDTQYFGPGTRLTVL.

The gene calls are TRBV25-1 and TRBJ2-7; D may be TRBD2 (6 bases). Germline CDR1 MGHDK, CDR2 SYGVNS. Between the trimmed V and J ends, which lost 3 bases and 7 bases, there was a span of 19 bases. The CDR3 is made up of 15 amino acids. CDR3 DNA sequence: TGTGCCAGCAGTGACGGGCTAGCGCCTGGAGGGGAGCAGTACTTC. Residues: CASSDGLAPGGEQYF.

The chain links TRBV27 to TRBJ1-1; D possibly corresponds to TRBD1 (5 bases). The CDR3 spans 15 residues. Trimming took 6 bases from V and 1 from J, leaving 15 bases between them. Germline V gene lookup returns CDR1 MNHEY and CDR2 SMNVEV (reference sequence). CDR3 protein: CASSLTRVSNTEAFF. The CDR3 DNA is TGTGCCAGCAGCCTCACCAGGGTATCGAACACTGAAGCTTTCTTT.

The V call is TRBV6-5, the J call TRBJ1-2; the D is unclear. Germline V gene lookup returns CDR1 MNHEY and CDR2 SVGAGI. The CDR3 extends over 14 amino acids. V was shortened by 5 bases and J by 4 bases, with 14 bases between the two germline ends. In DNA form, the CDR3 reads TGTGCCAGCAGTCCCCAGCAGGTCCTCTATGGCTACACCTTC. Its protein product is CASSPQQVLYGYTF.

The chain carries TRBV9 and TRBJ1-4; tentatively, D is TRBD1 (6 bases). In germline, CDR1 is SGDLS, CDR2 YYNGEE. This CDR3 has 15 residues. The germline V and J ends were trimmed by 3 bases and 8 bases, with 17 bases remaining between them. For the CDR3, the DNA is TGTGCCAGCAGCGGTCCGCGAGAGGGGGAAGAAAAACTGTTTTTT. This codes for CASSGPREGEEKLFF.

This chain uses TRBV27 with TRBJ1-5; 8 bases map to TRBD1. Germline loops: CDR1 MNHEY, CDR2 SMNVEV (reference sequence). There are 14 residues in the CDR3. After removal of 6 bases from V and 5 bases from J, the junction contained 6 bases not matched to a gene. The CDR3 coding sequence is TGTGCCAGCAGCCTTGGGACAGGCTATCAGCCCCAGCATTTT. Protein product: CASSLGTGYQPQHF.

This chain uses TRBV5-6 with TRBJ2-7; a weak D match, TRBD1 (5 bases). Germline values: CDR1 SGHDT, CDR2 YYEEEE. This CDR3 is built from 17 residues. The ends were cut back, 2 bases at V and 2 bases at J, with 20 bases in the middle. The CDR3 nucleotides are TGTGCCAGCAGCTTCTCATCGGGTAAGGGGTATACCTACGAGCAGTACTTC. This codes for CASSFSSGKGYTYEQYF.

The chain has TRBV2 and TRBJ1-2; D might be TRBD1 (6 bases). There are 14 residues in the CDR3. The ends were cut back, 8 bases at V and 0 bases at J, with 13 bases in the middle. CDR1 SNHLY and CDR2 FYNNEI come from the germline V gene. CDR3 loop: CASAVDSPNYGYTF. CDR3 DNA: TGTGCCAGCGCGGTGGACAGCCCTAACTATGGCTACACCTTC.

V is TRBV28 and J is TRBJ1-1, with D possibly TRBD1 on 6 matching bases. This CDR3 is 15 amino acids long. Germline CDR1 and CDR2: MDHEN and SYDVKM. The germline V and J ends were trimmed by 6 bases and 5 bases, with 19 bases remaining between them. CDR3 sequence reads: CASSLTGGARTEAFF. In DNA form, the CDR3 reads TGTGCCAGCAGCCTGACCGGGGGGGCTCGGACTGAAGCTTTCTTT.

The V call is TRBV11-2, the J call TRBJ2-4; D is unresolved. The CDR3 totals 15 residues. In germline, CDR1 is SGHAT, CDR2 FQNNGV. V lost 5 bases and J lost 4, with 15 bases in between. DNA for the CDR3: TGTGCCAGCAGCCCGCCCTTCCAGATGAAAAACATTCAGTACTTC. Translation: CASSPPFQMKNIQYF. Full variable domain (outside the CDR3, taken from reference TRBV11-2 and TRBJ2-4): EAGVAQSPRYKIIEKRQSVAFWCNPISGHATLYWYQQILGQGPKLLIQFQNNGVVDDSQLPKDRFSAERLKGVDSTLKIQPAKLEDSAVYLCASSPPFQMKNIQYFGAGTRLSVL.

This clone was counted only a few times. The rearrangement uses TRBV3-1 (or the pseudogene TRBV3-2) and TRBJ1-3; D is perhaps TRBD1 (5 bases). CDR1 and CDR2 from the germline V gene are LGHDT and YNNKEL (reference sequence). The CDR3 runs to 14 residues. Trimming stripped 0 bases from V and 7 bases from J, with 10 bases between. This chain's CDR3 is CASSQDSGWNTIYF. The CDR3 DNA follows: TGTGCCAGCAGCCAAGATTCAGGGTGGAACACCATATATTTT.

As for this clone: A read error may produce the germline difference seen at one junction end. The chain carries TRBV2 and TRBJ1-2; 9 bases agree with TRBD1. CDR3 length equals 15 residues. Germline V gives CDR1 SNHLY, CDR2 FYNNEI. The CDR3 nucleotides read TGTGCCAGCAGAAGCGGGACAGGGAAGATCGATGGCCACACCTTC. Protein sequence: CASRSGTGKIDGHTF.

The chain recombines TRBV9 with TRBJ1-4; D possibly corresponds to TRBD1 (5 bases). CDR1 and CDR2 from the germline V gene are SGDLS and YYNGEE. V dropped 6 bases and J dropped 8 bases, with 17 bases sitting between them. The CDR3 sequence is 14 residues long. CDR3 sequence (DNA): TGTGCCAGCACTCCCGGGCGCGCAGGGGAAAAACTGTTTTTT. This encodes CASTPGRAGEKLFF.